These T cell receptor beta chains were read from a single sample in a study of T cell responses to AZD1222 COVID-19 vaccine. Clones were read by immunoSEQ multiplex PCR, and TCRdb kept only the in-frame ones, dropping some. The sample includes about 110,000 clones, 70% to 90% of them seen just once. The sample consisted of peripheral blood, taken 28 days after the second AZD1222 dose. These receptors were collected from an adult who received the AZD1222 COVID-19 vaccine. Both conserved end residues are part of each CDR3. The D gene is left open where the match is weak. Expanded clones are given a class, and other clones once, few, many or no size at all.

>-|TRBJ1-5|TRBV6-5|-
TGTGCCAGCAGTTACGGGGGCGGGAGCAATCAGCCCCAGCATTTT
CASSYGGGSNQPQHF
>few|TRBJ2-7|TRBV27|-
TGTGCCAGCAGCACACCCTACGAGCAGTACTTC
CASSTPYEQYF
>once|TRBJ2-7|TRBV28|TRBD2
TGTGCCAGCAGTTCCGGGGGGGCGGTCTACGAGCAGTACTTC
CASSSGGAVYEQYF
>once|TRBJ1-2|TRBV19|-
TGTGCCAGTAGTTCGTATGGCTACACCTTC
CASSSYGYTF
>-|TRBJ2-2|TRBV4-2|-
TGTGCCAGCAGCCCCCTAACCGGGACGGTAAACACCGGGGAGCTGTTTTTT
CASSPLTGTVNTGELFF
>-|TRBJ2-7|TRBV4-1|-
TGCGCCAGCAGCCACGGCCCTCGGGGCGACTACGAGCAGTACTTC
CASSHGPRGDYEQYF
>-|TRBJ2-2|TRBV9|-
TGTGCCAGCAGCCCAACGATGGGGAACACCGGGGAGCTGTTTTTT
CASSPTMGNTGELFF
>-|TRBJ2-7|TRBV19|-
TGTGCCAGTAGTAGCAGGGGAGCACGGGACGAGCAGTACTTC
CASSSRGARDEQYF
>-|TRBJ1-2|TRBV6-6|-
TGTGCCAGCAGTTACTCGGGACTGACACCAGAGGGCTACACCTTC
CASSYSGLTPEGYTF
>-|TRBJ1-5|TRBV6-5|-
TGTGCCAGCAGTTACGGACAGAATAGCAATCAGCCCCAGCATTTT
CASSYGQNSNQPQHF
>-|TRBJ2-1|TRBV7-2|-
TGTGCCAGCAGTCAGTCCGGGGGTGAGCAGTTCTTC
CASSQSGGEQFF
>-|TRBJ2-3|TRBV7-2|-
TGTGCCAGCAGCGCCTTTGCGGGGGCCACAGATACGCAGTATTTT
CASSAFAGATDTQYF
>-|TRBJ1-5|TRBV6-5|-
TGTGCCAGCAGTTACTCGAGGGGGGGGCAAGATCAGCCCCAGCATTTT
CASSYSRGGQDQPQHF
>-|TRBJ2-7|TRBV5-1|TRBD1
TGCGCCAGCAGCTCCGGGACAGAGAACTCCTACGAGCAGTACTTC
CASSSGTENSYEQYF
>-|TRBJ2-7|TRBV9|TRBD2
TGTGCCAGCAGCCCAGGCGGGGGATCCTACGAGCAGTACTTC
CASSPGGGSYEQYF